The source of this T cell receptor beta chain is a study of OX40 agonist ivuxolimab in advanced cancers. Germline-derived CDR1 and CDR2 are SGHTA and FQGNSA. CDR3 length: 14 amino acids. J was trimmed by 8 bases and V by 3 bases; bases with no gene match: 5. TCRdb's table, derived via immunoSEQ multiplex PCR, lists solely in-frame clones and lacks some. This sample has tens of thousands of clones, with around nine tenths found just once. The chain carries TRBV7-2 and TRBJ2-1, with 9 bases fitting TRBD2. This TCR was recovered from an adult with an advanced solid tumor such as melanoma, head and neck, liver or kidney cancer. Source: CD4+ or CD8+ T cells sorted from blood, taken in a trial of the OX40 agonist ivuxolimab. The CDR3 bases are TGTGCCAGCAGCTTTCTAGCGGGACGGGATGAGCAGTTCTTC. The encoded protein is CASSFLAGRDEQFF. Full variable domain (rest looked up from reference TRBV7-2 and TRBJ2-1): GAGVSQSPSNKVTEKGKDVELRCDPISGHTALYWYRQSLGQGLEFLIYFQGNSAPDKSGLPSDRFSAERTGGSVSTLTIQRTQQEDSAVYLCASSFLAGRDEQFFGPGTRLTVL.